Presented here are 25 T cell receptor beta chains from one specimen sequenced in a study of T-cell reconstitution after alpha-beta-depleted transplantation in children. Preparation of the TCRbeta library involved a method that used unique molecular identifiers. TCRdb re-called the PCR reads through MiXCR, storing one row per CDR3 protein. The table lists hundreds of thousands of distinct CDR3 sequences, around 13% of them singletons. Sequencing used PBMCs from the stem cell graft donor, obtained from the stem cell graft. These receptors were obtained from a human donor who donated a stem cell graft to a child with acute lymphoblastic leukemia.

This clonotype was detected many times. V is TRBV28 and J is TRBJ2-1; 7 positions match TRBD2. This CDR3 region has 15 residues. J was trimmed by 8 bases and V by 5 bases; bases with no gene match: 12. Germline CDR1 is MDHEN and CDR2 is SYDVKM. The CDR3 loop reads CASSPPGLLGYEQFF. For the CDR3, the DNA is TGTGCCAGCAGTCCCCCGGGACTATTGGGTTATGAGCAGTTCTTC.

This clonotype was seen many times. The chain joins TRBV6-4 to TRBJ2-7; 8 bases align to TRBD1. V dropped 4 bases and J dropped 2; count of bases not matched to a gene: 4. Germline CDR1 is MRHNA and CDR2 is SNTAGT. The CDR3 has 14 amino acids. The CDR3, as DNA: TGTGCCAGCAGTGGGGGACAGGAACCCTACGAGCAGTACTTC. It translates to CASSGGQEPYEQYF.

In this sample, this clonotype turned up many times. J is TRBJ2-2 and V is TRBV29-1; TRBD2 aligns across 8 bases. V shed 4 bases, J shed 6 bases, and the junction held 10 bases outside the gene matches. The CDR3 is 15 amino acids. Germline lookup yields CDR1 SQVTM and CDR2 ANQGSEA. CDR3 nucleotide sequence: TGCAGCGTTGGGAGTCCTCGGGAGGGCCCCGGGGAGCTGTTTTTT. Amino acid sequence: CSVGSPREGPGELFF.

The table lists this clonotype with many counts. The V call is TRBV5-5, the J call TRBJ2-2, with D hard to call. Trimming removed 4 bases at V and 6 bases at J, with 7 bases between. The CDR3 sequence is 12 residues long. Germline CDR1 and CDR2: SGHKS and YYEKEE (reference sequence). The CDR3 sequence is CASSQYPGELFF. CDR3 nucleotide sequence: TGTGCCAGCAGCCAATACCCCGGGGAGCTGTTTTTT.

This clonotype has only a few counts. The chain joins TRBV5-4 to TRBJ2-7; 9 nucleotides align to TRBD1. Germline lookup yields CDR1 SGHNT and CDR2 YYREEE (reference sequence). CDR3 length: 14 amino acids. With 5 bases clipped from V and 2 bases from J, the junction kept 5 bases outside the gene matches. CDR3 in amino acids: CASRRTGETYEQYF. For the CDR3, the DNA is TGTGCCAGCAGAAGGACAGGGGAAACCTACGAGCAGTACTTC. The whole variable domain, filled in from reference TRBV5-4 and TRBJ2-7, reads ETGVTQSPTHLIKTRGQQVTLRCSSQSGHNTVSWYQQALGQGPQFIFQYYREEENGRGNFPPRFSGLQFPNYSSELNVNALELDDSALYLCASRRTGETYEQYFGPGTRLTVT.

This clonotype was seen repeatedly, ten times or more. The chain links TRBV6-2 or TRBV6-3 to TRBJ2-3; D could derive from TRBD1 or TRBD2 (5 bases each). Trimming stripped 6 bases from V and 0 bases from J, with 13 bases between. CDR1 and CDR2 from the germline V gene are MNHEY and SVGEGT. The CDR3 length is 15 residues. CDR3 in amino acids: CASRSGTGSTDTQYF. The CDR3 bases are TGTGCCAGCAGATCCGGGACCGGGAGCACAGATACGCAGTATTTT.

J is TRBJ2-7 and V is TRBV5-1; either TRBD1 or TRBD2 may supply D (7 bases each). The CDR3 extends over 14 amino acids. Trimming removed 4 bases from V and 7 bases from J, with 18 bases in between. CDR1 and CDR2 (germline): SGHRS, YFSETQ. Here the CDR3 reads CASSHDLRGGEQYF. The CDR3 DNA is TGCGCCAGCAGCCATGACCTCAGGGGGGGGGAGCAGTACTTC.

At least ten counts were recorded for this clonotype. This chain connects TRBV7-2 to TRBJ1-6, with 7 bases that match TRBD1. Germline V gives CDR1 SGHTA, CDR2 FQGNSA. CDR3 length equals 16 residues. V was pared by 3 bases and J by 0 bases, with 2 bases of the junction left unmatched. CDR3 protein: CASSLTGSSYNSPLHF. The DNA of the CDR3 is TGTGCCAGCAGCTTGACAGGGAGCTCCTATAATTCACCCCTCCACTTT.

This clonotype was detected only a few times. The gene calls are TRBV11-1 and TRBJ1-6; possible D gene TRBD1, 6 bases. This CDR3 is 18 amino acids long. Deletions cut 1 base from V and 6 bases from J, with 19 bases between. Germline V gene sequence: CDR1 SGHAT, CDR2 FQDESV (reference sequence). The CDR3 DNA sequence: TGTGCCAGCAGCTTAGGGACCCGGGACAACCTGGTTAATTCACCCCTCCACTTT. Its protein is CASSLGTRDNLVNSPLHF.

This clonotype was recorded many times. V and J are TRBV2 and TRBJ2-3, with D uncertain. The CDR3 runs to 11 residues. Between the trimmed V and J ends, which lost 3 bases and 5 bases, there was a span of 3 bases. Germline CDR1 SNHLY, CDR2 FYNNEI. The CDR3 nucleotides are TGTGCCAGCAGTGAGAGAGATACGCAGTATTTT. It encodes CASSERDTQYF.

This clonotype was counted at least ten times. This chain joins TRBV5-1 and TRBJ2-7; D gene ambiguous. Germline values: CDR1 SGHRS, CDR2 YFSETQ. Between the trimmed V and J ends, which lost 8 bases and 1 base, there was a span of 13 bases. CDR3 size: 13 residues. CDR3 bases: TGCGCCAGACTCTATAGGGATTCCTACGAGCAGTACTTC. It codes for CARLYRDSYEQYF.

This clonotype was found many times. The rearrangement uses TRBV11-3 and TRBJ2-1, with D perhaps matching TRBD2 (6 bases). The CDR3 sequence is 15 residues long. V lost 6 bases and J lost 1, with 13 bases in between. The germline gives CDR1 SGHNT, CDR2 YENEEA. The CDR3 region is CASSLGGASYNEQFF. The CDR3 coding sequence is TGTGCCAGCAGTCTAGGAGGGGCTTCCTACAATGAGCAGTTCTTC.

This clonotype occurred many times. CDR3 coding DNA: TGTGCCATCAGTTACATGGGGGCGCCGGAGACCGGGGAGCTGTTTTTT. It encodes CAISYMGAPETGELFF. The chain employs TRBV10-3 and TRBJ2-2, with a tentative D call TRBD1 (6 bases). The CDR3 contains 16 residues. Germline CDR1 and CDR2: ENHRY and SYGVKD. Trimming left V 5 bases short and J 5 bases short, with 18 bases between.

Ten or more counts support this clonotype. The CDR3 DNA reads as TGTGCCAGCAGCCCAACTCAGGGGGGGGCGGCACACTATGGCTACACCTTC. This encodes CASSPTQGGAAHYGYTF. The chain links TRBV7-8 to TRBJ1-2; TRBD1 matches at 7 bases. CDR1 SGHVS and CDR2 FQNEAQ come from the germline V gene. J was trimmed by 3 bases and V by 5 bases; bases with no gene match: 15. The CDR3 contains 17 residues.

The table lists this clonotype with many counts. The rearrangement uses TRBV20-1 and TRBJ1-4; 8 bases are shared with TRBD1. Germline trimming cut 3 bases from V and 4 bases from J; bases unmatched to any gene: 4. This CDR3 region has 14 residues. Germline CDR1 DFQATT, CDR2 SNEGSKA (reference sequence). The chain's CDR3 is CSASGQGFNEKLFF. DNA for the CDR3: TGCAGTGCTAGCGGACAGGGTTTTAATGAAAAACTGTTTTTT.

This clonotype was observed many times. The V and J genes are TRBV7-8 and TRBJ1-5, with 7 bases that match TRBD1. The J segment lost 4 bases and the V segment lost 1 base, leaving 13 bases of the junction unmatched. The germline V gene has CDR1 SGHVS and CDR2 FQNEAQ. The CDR3 is 18 residues long. The CDR3: CASSLEFLVTGKNQPQHF. DNA for the CDR3: TGTGCCAGCAGCTTAGAATTTTTAGTGACAGGGAAAAATCAGCCCCAGCATTTT.

The table lists this clonotype with many counts. The V and J genes are TRBV5-1 and TRBJ1-1, with 8 bases identical to TRBD1. V trimming: 2 bases; J trimming: 0 bases; junction bases outside the gene matches: 3. Germline loops: CDR1 SGHRS, CDR2 YFSETQ. This CDR3 has 15 amino acids. In nucleotides, the CDR3 is TGCGCCAGCAGCTTACCGGGACAGGTGAACACTGAAGCTTTCTTT. The encoded protein is CASSLPGQVNTEAFF.

This clonotype was seen only a few times. Just one base apart from a much larger clone, this may be a read error. CDR3 nucleotide sequence: TGTGCCAGCAGCTTCGGGAGCTCTGGGGCCAACGGCCTGACTTTC. This encodes CASSFGSSGANGLTF. The chain carries TRBV6-1 and TRBJ2-6; D perhaps matches TRBD2 (6 bases). There are 15 residues in the CDR3. Per germline, CDR1 MNHNS and CDR2 SASEGT.

This clonotype occurred a few times. This chain connects TRBV19 to TRBJ2-3; D gene ambiguous. The CDR3 extends over 11 amino acids. The germline V and J ends were trimmed by 11 bases and 2 bases, with 8 bases remaining between them. Germline assignment: CDR1 LNHDA and CDR2 SQIVND (reference sequence). The CDR3 is CAARDTDTQYF. The CDR3 coding sequence is TGTGCCGCTAGAGACACAGATACGCAGTATTTT.

This clonotype has at least ten counts. The chain uses TRBV7-2 and TRBJ2-7; 8 nucleotides align to TRBD1. This CDR3 is 14 amino acids long. Germline-derived CDR1 and CDR2 are SGHTA and FQGNSA. Trimming removed 5 bases from V and 4 bases from J; junction bases left unmatched: 7. The CDR3 bases are TGTGCCAGCAGCCCCGACAGGGGAGCGTACGAGCAGTACTTC. Translating it yields CASSPDRGAYEQYF. The full variable domain, completed using reference TRBV7-2 and TRBJ2-7, is GAGVSQSPSNKVTEKGKDVELRCDPISGHTALYWYRQSLGQGLEFLIYFQGNSAPDKSGLPSDRFSAERTGGSVSTLTIQRTQQEDSAVYLCASSPDRGAYEQYFGPGTRLTVT.

This clonotype was seen repeatedly, ten times or more. This chain uses TRBV4-3 with TRBJ2-1; D gene ambiguous. The length of the CDR3 is 15 residues. The germline CDR1 and CDR2 sequences are LGHNA and YSLEER. The ends were cut back, 0 bases at V and 8 bases at J, with 14 bases in the middle. The CDR3 bases are TGCGCCAGCAGCCAAGATCGCAGGTCCGGCGATGAGCAGTTCTTC. It encodes CASSQDRRSGDEQFF.

This clonotype showed up many times. The chain combines TRBV20-1 with TRBJ1-1, with D possibly matching TRBD1 (5 bases). The CDR3 runs to 12 residues. CDR1 is DFQATT, CDR2 SNEGSKA, per germline (reference sequence). V lost 5 bases, J lost 4 bases, and 11 bases lay in between. CDR3 nucleotides: TGCAGTGCTCAGGCGGGGGTCACTGAAGCTTTCTTT. Its protein is CSAQAGVTEAFF.

This clonotype was counted ten times or more. The chain combines TRBV7-2 with TRBJ1-6; D might be TRBD1 (6 bases). Trimming took 5 bases from V and 7 from J, leaving 12 bases between them. Germline CDR1 and CDR2: SGHTA and FQGNSA. CDR3 length: 14 residues. The CDR3 bases are TGTGCCAGCAGCCGGGGGCAGCCGAATTCACCCCTCCACTTT. This translates into CASSRGQPNSPLHF. The full variable domain, in which reference TRBV7-2 and TRBJ1-6 provide the parts outside the CDR3, is GAGVSQSPSNKVTEKGKDVELRCDPISGHTALYWYRQSLGQGLEFLIYFQGNSAPDKSGLPSDRFSAERTGGSVSTLTIQRTQQEDSAVYLCASSRGQPNSPLHFGNGTRLTVT.

The rearrangement links TRBV7-2 to TRBJ2-7, with D possibly being TRBD1 or TRBD2 (7 bases each). With 5 bases removed from V and 1 base from J, the gap between germline ends came to 15 bases. The CDR3 is made up of 15 amino acids. Germline V lookup: CDR1 SGHTA, CDR2 FQGNSA. The CDR3 region is CASSLGRGGSYEQYF. The CDR3 DNA sequence: TGTGCCAGCAGCCTGGGCAGGGGGGGGTCCTACGAGCAGTACTTC.

This chain uses TRBV5-5 with TRBJ1-5; a possible D gene is TRBD1 (5 bases). The CDR3 sequence is 15 residues long. The germline V gene encodes CDR1 SGHKS and CDR2 YYEKEE (reference sequence). Trimming pared 3 bases from V and 3 bases from J, leaving 13 bases between. CDR3 in amino acids: CASSSAGGDNQPQHF. The CDR3 nucleotides read TGTGCCAGCAGCTCGGCAGGAGGGGACAATCAGCCCCAGCATTTT.